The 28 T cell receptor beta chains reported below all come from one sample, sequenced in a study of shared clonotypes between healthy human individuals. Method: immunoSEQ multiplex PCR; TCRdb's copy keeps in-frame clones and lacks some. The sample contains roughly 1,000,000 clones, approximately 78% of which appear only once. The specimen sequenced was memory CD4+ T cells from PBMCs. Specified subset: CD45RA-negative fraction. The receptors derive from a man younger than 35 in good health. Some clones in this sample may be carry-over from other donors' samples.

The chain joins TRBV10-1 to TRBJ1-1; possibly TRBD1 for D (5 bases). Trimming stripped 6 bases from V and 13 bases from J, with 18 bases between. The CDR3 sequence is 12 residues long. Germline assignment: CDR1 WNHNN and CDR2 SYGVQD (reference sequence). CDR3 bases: TGCGCCAGCAGGGAACCCGGGACGGCGGATTTCTTT. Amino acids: CASREPGTADFF.

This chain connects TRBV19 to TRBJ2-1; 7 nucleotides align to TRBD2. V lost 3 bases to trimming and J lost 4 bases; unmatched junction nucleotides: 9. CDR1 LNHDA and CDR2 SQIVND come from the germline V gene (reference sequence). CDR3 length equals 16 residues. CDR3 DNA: TGTGCCAGTAGTATTATCGGGGGGTTTTGGTACAATGAGCAGTTCTTC. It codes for CASSIIGGFWYNEQFF.

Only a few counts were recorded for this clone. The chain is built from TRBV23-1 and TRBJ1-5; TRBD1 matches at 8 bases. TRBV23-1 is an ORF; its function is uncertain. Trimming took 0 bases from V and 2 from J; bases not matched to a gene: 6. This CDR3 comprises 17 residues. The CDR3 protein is CASSQSAGGAGNQPQHF. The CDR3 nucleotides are TGCGCCAGCAGTCAATCGGCAGGGGGCGCGGGCAATCAGCCCCAGCATTTT.

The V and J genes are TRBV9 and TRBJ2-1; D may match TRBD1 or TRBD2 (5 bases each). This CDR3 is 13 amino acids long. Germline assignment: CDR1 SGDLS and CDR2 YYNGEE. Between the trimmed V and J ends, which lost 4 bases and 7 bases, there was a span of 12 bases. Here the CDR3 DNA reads TGTGCCAGCAGCCCCGACTGGGGGAATGAGCAGTTCTTC. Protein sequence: CASSPDWGNEQFF.

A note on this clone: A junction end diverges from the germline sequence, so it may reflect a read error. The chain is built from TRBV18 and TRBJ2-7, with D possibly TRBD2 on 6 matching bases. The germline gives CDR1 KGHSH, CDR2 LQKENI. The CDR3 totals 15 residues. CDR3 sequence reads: CASSPIGGPDSLSHF. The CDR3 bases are TGTGCCAGCTCACCGATTGGAGGGCCGGACTCGCTTTCTCACTTC.

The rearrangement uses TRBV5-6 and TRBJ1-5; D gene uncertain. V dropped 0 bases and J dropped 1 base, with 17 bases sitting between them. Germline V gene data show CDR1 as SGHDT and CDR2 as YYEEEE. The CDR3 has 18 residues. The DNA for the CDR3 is TGTGCCAGCAGCTTGGGCCCTCCAGGTTCGGCGAGCAATCAGCCCCAGCATTTT. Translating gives CASSLGPPGSASNQPQHF.

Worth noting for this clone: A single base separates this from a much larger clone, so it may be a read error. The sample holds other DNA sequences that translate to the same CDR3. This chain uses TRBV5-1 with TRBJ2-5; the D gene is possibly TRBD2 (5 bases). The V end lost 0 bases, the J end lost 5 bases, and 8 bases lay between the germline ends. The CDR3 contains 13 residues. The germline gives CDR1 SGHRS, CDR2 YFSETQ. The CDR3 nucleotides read TGCGCCAGCAGCTTGGGGACGGGGGAGACCCAGTACTTC. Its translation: CASSLGTGETQYF.

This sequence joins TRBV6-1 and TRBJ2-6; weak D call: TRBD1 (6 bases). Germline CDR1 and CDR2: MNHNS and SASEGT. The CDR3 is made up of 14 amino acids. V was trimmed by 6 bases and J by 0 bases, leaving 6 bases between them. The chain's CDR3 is CASRQGSGANVLTF. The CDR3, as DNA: TGTGCCAGCAGACAGGGCTCTGGGGCCAACGTCCTGACTTTC.

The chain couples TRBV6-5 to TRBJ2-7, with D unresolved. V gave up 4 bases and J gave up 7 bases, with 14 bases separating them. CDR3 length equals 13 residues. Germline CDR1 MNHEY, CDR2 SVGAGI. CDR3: CASSSLWADEQYF. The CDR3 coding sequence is TGTGCCAGCAGTTCCCTGTGGGCGGATGAGCAGTACTTC.

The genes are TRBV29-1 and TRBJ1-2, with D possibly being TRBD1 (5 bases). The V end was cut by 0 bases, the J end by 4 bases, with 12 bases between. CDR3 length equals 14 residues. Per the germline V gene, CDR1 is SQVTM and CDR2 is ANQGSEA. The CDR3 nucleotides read TGCAGCGTTGAAGATAAAGGGACTATCTATGGCTACACCTTC. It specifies CSVEDKGTIYGYTF.

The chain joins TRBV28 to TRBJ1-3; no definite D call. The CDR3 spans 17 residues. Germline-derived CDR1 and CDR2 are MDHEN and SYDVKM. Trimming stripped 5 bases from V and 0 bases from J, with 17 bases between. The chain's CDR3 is CASSETKPVVSGNTIYF. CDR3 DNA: TGTGCCAGCAGTGAGACTAAACCTGTGGTCTCTGGAAACACCATATATTTT.

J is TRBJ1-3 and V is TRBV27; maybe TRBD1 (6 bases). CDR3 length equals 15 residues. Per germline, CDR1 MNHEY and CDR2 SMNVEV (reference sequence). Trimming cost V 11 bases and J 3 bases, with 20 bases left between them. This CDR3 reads CASSRGRMLGNTIYF. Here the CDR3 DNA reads TGTGCCTCCAGCAGGGGCAGGATGCTTGGAAACACCATATATTTT.

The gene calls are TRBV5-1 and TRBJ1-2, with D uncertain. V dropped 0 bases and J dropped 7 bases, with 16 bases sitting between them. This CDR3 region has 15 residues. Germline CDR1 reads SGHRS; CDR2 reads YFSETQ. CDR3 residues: CASSLDGQLRGGYTF. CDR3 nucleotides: TGCGCCAGCAGCTTGGATGGGCAGCTGCGTGGTGGCTACACCTTC. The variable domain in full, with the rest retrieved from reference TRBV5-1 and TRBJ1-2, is KAGVTQTPRYLIKTRGQQVTLSCSPISGHRSVSWYQQTPGQGLQFLFEYFSETQRNKGNFPGRFSGRQFSNSRSEMNVSTLELGDSALYLCASSLDGQLRGGYTFGSGTRLTVV.

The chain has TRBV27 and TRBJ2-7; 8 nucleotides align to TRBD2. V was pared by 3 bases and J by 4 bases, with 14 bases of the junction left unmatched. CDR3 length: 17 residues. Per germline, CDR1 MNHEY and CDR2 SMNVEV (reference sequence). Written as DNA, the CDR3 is TGTGCCAGCAGTTTGGCGACGGGAGGGGGGATTCGGTACGAGCAGTACTTC. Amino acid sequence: CASSLATGGGIRYEQYF.

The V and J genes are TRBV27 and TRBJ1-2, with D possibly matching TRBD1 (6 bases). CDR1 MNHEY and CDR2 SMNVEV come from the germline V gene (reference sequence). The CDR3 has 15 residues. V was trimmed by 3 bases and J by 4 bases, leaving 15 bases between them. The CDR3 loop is CASSFQQDSGYGYTF. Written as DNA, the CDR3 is TGTGCCAGCAGTTTTCAACAGGACAGCGGCTATGGCTACACCTTC.

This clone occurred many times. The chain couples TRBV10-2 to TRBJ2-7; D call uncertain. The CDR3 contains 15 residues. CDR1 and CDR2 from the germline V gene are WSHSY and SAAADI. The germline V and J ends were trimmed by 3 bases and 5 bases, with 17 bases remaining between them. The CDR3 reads CASSDLESIWDEQYF. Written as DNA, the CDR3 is TGCGCCAGCAGTGACCTTGAGAGTATCTGGGACGAGCAGTACTTC.

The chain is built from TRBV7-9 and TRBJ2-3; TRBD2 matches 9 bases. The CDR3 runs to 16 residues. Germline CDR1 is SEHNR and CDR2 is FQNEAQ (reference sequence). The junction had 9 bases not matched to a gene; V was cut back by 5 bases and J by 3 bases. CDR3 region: CASSPGGGAGTDTQYF. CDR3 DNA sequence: TGTGCCAGCAGCCCCGGCGGGGGGGCTGGAACAGATACGCAGTATTTT.

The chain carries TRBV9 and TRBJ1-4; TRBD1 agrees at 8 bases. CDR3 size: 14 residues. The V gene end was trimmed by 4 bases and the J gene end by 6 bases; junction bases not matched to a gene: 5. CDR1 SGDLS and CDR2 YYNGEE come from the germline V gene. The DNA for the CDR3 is TGTGCCAGCAGCCCACGACAGGGGCATGAAAAACTGTTTTTT. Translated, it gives CASSPRQGHEKLFF.

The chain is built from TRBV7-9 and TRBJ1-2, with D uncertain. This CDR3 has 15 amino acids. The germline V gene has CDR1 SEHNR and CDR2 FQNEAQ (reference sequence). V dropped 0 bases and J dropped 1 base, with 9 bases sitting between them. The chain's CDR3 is CASSLASASNYGYTF. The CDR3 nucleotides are TGTGCCAGCAGCTTAGCGTCGGCAAGTAACTATGGCTACACCTTC.

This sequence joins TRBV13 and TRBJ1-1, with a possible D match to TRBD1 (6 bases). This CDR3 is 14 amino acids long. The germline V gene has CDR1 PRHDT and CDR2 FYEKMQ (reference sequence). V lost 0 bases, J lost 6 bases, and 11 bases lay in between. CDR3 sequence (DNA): TGTGCCAGCAGCTTAGGCCCGGGGGCGGCTGAAGCTTTCTTT. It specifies CASSLGPGAAEAFF. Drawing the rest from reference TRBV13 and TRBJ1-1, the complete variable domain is AAGVIQSPRHLIKEKRETATLKCYPIPRHDTVYWYQQGPGQDPQFLISFYEKMQSDKGSIPDRFSAQQFSDYHSELNMSSLELGDSALYFCASSLGPGAAEAFFGQGTRLTVV.

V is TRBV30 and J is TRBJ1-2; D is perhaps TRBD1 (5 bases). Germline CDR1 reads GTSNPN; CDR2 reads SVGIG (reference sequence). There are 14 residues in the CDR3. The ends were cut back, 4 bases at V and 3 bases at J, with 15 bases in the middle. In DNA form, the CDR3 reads TGTGCCTGGAACCTCCATGCGGGGGACTATGGCTACACCTTC. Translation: CAWNLHAGDYGYTF. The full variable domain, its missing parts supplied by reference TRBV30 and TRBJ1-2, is SQTIHQWPATLVQPVGSPLSLECTVEGTSNPNLYWYRQAAGRGLQLLFYSVGIGQISSEVPQNLSASRPQDRQFILSSKKLLLSDSGFYLCAWNLHAGDYGYTFGSGTRLTVV.

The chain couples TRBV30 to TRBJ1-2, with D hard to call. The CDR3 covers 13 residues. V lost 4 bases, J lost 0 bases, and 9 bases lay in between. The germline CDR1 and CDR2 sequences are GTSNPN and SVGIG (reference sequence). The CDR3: CAWTELANYGYTF. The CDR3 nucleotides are TGTGCCTGGACAGAGTTAGCTAACTATGGCTACACCTTC.

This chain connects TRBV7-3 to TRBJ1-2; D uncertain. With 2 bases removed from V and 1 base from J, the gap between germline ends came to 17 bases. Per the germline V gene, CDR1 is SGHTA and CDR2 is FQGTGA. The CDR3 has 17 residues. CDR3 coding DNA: TGTGCCAGCAGCTTAGGTTTGGCGGGGAAGCGTAACTATGGCTACACCTTC. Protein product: CASSLGLAGKRNYGYTF.

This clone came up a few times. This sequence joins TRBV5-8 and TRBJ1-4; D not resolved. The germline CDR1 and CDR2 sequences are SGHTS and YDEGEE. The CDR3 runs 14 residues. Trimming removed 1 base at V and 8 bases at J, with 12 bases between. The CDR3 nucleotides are TGTGCCAGCAGCTTGCTCCGGGGTGGCGAAAAACTGTTTTTT. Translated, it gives CASSLLRGGEKLFF.

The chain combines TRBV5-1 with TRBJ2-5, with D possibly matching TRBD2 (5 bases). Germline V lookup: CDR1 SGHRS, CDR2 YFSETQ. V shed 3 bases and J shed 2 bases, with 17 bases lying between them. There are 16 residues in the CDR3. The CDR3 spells CASSSGRGLVQETQYF. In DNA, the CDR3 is TGCGCCAGCAGCTCCGGTCGCGGGTTAGTTCAAGAGACCCAGTACTTC.

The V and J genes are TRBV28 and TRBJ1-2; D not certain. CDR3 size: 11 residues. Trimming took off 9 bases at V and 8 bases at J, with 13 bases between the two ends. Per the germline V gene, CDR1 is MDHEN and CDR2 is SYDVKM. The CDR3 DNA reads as TGTGCCAGTGGAGGGCAGCGGGGCTACACCTTC. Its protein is CASGGQRGYTF.

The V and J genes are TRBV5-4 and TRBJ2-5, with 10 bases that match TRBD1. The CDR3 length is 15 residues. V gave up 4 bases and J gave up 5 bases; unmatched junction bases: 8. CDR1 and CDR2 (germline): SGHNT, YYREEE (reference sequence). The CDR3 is CASSRDGQGGETQYF. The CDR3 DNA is TGTGCCAGCAGCCGTGACGGACAGGGGGGCGAGACCCAGTACTTC.

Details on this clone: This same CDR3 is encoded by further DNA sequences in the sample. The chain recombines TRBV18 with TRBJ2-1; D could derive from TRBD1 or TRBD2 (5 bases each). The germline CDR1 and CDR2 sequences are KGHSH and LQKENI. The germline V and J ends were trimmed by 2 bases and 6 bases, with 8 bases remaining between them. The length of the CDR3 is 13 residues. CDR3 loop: CASSPGTSNEQFF. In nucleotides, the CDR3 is TGTGCCAGCTCACCAGGGACCTCCAATGAGCAGTTCTTC.